The 24 T cell receptor beta chains below were found in one sample sequenced in a study of cytomegalovirus exposure and HLA in healthy donors. The PCR made use of 60 Vbeta and 13 Jbeta primers. The assay was immunoSEQ multiplex PCR, and TCRdb's table has in-frame clones only and misses some. This repertoire shows fewer than 150,000 clones, under 85% found once; its top ten account for less than 7%. The specimen sequenced was PBMCs. These receptor sequences come from a woman between 50 and 59 years old in good health and CMV-seropositive.

This rearrangement joins TRBV9 to TRBJ2-7; 10 bases are shared with TRBD2. Per germline, CDR1 SGDLS and CDR2 YYNGEE. The CDR3 length is 15 residues. The J segment lost 2 bases and the V segment lost 2 bases, leaving 4 bases of the junction unmatched. CDR3 amino acids: CASSVGLAAPYEQYF. The DNA for the CDR3 is TGTGCCAGCAGCGTCGGACTAGCGGCCCCCTACGAGCAGTACTTC.

The gene calls are TRBV19 and TRBJ2-3; TRBD1 is a possible D gene (6 bases). Trimming pared 9 bases from V and 11 bases from J, leaving 21 bases between. CDR1 is LNHDA and CDR2 is SQIVND in the germline V gene (reference sequence). The CDR3 sequence is 13 residues long. The CDR3 is CASGRTAERLQYF. Written as DNA, the CDR3 is TGTGCCAGCGGAAGGACAGCCGAGAGGCTGCAGTATTTT.

The CDR3 sequence is CASRRSYEQYF. The CDR3 bases are TGTGCCAGCAGACGGAGCTACGAGCAGTACTTC. This chain links TRBV6-5 with TRBJ2-7, with D unresolved. Germline V gives CDR1 MNHEY, CDR2 SVGAGI. This CDR3 has 11 amino acids. Trimming stripped 6 bases from V and 3 bases from J, with 6 bases between.

This chain connects TRBV4-1 to TRBJ2-7; TRBD2 might be the D (5 bases). This CDR3 is 15 amino acids long. V was trimmed by 1 base and J by 2 bases, leaving 12 bases between them. Germline-derived CDR1 and CDR2 are MGHRA and YSYEKL. The CDR3 loop is CASSQVGLTAYEQYF. In DNA, the CDR3 is TGCGCCAGCAGCCAAGTTGGACTGACGGCCTACGAGCAGTACTTC.

This clone has a handful of counts. The chain couples TRBV7-8 to TRBJ1-6; the D gene is possibly TRBD1 (6 bases). V was clipped by 5 bases and J by 7 bases, with 21 bases between them. The CDR3 contains 17 residues. Looked up from germline, CDR1 is SGHVS and CDR2 is FQNEAQ. The CDR3 is CASSLRAGASGNSPLHF. The CDR3 nucleotides are TGTGCCAGCAGCCTCCGGGCGGGGGCGAGTGGCAATTCACCCCTCCACTTT.

The J gene is TRBJ1-2, the V gene TRBV6-6; weak D call: TRBD1 (6 bases). V was trimmed by 1 base and J by 8 bases, leaving 14 bases between them. The CDR3 is made up of 14 amino acids. The germline gives CDR1 MNHNY, CDR2 SVGAGI (reference sequence). The CDR3 sequence: CASSYYTGLGGYTF. The CDR3 DNA reads TGTGCCAGCAGTTACTATACAGGGTTGGGGGGCTACACCTTC.

The chain carries TRBV9 and TRBJ2-1; D gene unclear. V lost 0 bases to trimming and J lost 5 bases, with 9 bases between them. The CDR3 loop spans 14 amino acids. Germline V gene data show CDR1 as SGDLS and CDR2 as YYNGEE. The CDR3 DNA reads TGTGCCAGCAGCGTAGCGGTGATCAACAATGAGCAGTTCTTC. It translates to CASSVAVINNEQFF.

This chain uses TRBV2 with TRBJ2-3; TRBD2 matches at 13 bases. V shed 6 bases, J shed 3 bases, and the junction held 0 bases outside the gene matches. The germline V gene encodes CDR1 SNHLY and CDR2 FYNNEI. This CDR3 contains 14 residues. The CDR3 DNA follows: TGTGCCAGCAGGGGACTAGCGGGGACAGATACGCAGTATTTT. As protein: CASRGLAGTDTQYF. Based on the CDR3 plus reference TRBV2 and TRBJ2-3, the full variable domain is EPEVTQTPSHQVTQMGQEVILRCVPISNHLYFYWYRQILGQKVEFLVSFYNNEISEKSEIFDDQFSVERPDGSNFTLKIRSTKLEDSAMYFCASRGLAGTDTQYFGPGTRLTVL.

For the CDR3, the DNA is TGTGCCAGCAGCTTGACAGGGGGTGAGCAGTTCTTC. Amino acids: CASSLTGGEQFF. The chain has TRBV7-9 and TRBJ2-1; 9 positions agree with TRBD1. V gave up 3 bases and J gave up 9 bases; unmatched junction bases: 0. This CDR3 is built from 12 residues. From germline, CDR1 is SEHNR and CDR2 FQNEAQ (reference sequence).

This clone appeared once. The gene calls are TRBV6-5 and TRBJ2-3; TRBD2 aligns across 7 bases. The CDR3 spans 14 residues. The junction had 12 bases not matched to a gene; V was cut back by 10 bases and J by 5 bases. Germline values: CDR1 MNHEY, CDR2 SVGAGI. CDR3 protein: CATPGIGGGDTQYF. CDR3 sequence (DNA): TGTGCCACCCCCGGGATTGGGGGGGGAGATACGCAGTATTTT.

This sequence joins TRBV5-1 and TRBJ2-5; a weak D match, TRBD1 (6 bases). This CDR3 is built from 13 residues. CDR1 SGHRS and CDR2 YFSETQ come from the germline V gene. Trimming took 5 bases from V and 4 from J, leaving 12 bases between them. This chain's CDR3 is CASRFDRSETQYF. The CDR3 nucleotides are TGCGCCAGCAGATTCGACAGGTCAGAGACCCAGTACTTC.

This clone was seen once. This chain uses TRBV18 with TRBJ1-2, with TRBD1 matching over 7 bases. Germline V gene sequence: CDR1 KGHSH, CDR2 LQKENI. The junction had 6 bases not matched to a gene; V was cut back by 0 bases and J by 8 bases. This CDR3 is 14 amino acids long. CDR3 nucleotides: TGTGCCAGCTCACCACCCGGGACAGTAAAGGGCTACACCTTC. This translates into CASSPPGTVKGYTF.

This clone occurred a few times. Other DNA sequences within the sample encode an identical CDR3. CDR3 DNA sequence: TGTGCCAGCAGTTATCCAGGTTCCTACGAGCAGTACTTC. This translates into CASSYPGSYEQYF. The chain carries TRBV6-6 and TRBJ2-7; D gene uncertain. The germline CDR1 and CDR2 sequences are MNHNY and SVGAGI (reference sequence). V lost 3 bases and J 1 base, leaving 7 bases between the germline ends. The CDR3 loop spans 13 amino acids.

The chain couples TRBV12-5 to TRBJ2-7; maybe TRBD2 (5 bases). The CDR3 contains 17 residues. The germline gives CDR1 LGHNT, CDR2 FRNRAP. V lost 7 bases, J lost 2 bases, and 24 bases lay in between. The CDR3 sequence is CASVPPTHVSGTYEQYF. CDR3 sequence (DNA): TGTGCTAGTGTCCCCCCCACCCACGTCAGCGGTACCTACGAGCAGTACTTC. The complete variable domain, with remaining parts taken from reference TRBV12-5 and TRBJ2-7, reads DARVTQTPRHKVTEMGQEVTMRCQPILGHNTVFWYRQTMMQGLELLAYFRNRAPLDDSGMPKDRFSAEMPDATLATLKIQPSEPRDSAVYFCASVPPTHVSGTYEQYFGPGTRLTVT.

In this sample, this clone turned up a few times. V usage is TRBV30 and J usage is TRBJ1-3; D perhaps matches TRBD1 (6 bases). Germline V lookup: CDR1 GTSNPN, CDR2 SVGIG (reference sequence). This CDR3 has 14 amino acids. V lost 0 bases to trimming and J lost 4 bases, with 10 bases between them. Here the CDR3 reads CAWSVTGWGNTIYF. The CDR3 region has the DNA TGTGCCTGGAGTGTTACAGGGTGGGGAAACACCATATATTTT.

In its sample, this clone was seen a few times. This chain connects TRBV4-3 to TRBJ2-2; D perhaps matches TRBD1 (5 bases). The CDR3 is 15 amino acids. Germline CDR1 and CDR2: LGHNA and YSLEER. The V gene lost 1 base and the J gene lost 4 bases, with 10 bases spanning the gap. The CDR3 DNA reads TGCGCCAGCAGCCAAGTGGCAGGGCTCACCGGGGAGCTGTTTTTT. The encoded protein is CASSQVAGLTGELFF.

This clone came up a few times. The genes are TRBV5-1 and TRBJ1-3; the D gene is possibly TRBD1 (6 bases). The CDR3 is made up of 16 amino acids. Germline assignment: CDR1 SGHRS and CDR2 YFSETQ. Trimming cost V 0 bases and J 4 bases, with 14 bases left between them. The DNA of the CDR3 is TGCGCCAGCAGCTTGGCCGGACAGCCCAGCGGAAACACCATATATTTT. This codes for CASSLAGQPSGNTIYF.

The genes are TRBV5-6 and TRBJ2-7; D call uncertain. The CDR3 length is 14 residues. The germline gives CDR1 SGHDT, CDR2 YYEEEE. The V end was cut by 4 bases, the J end by 2 bases, with 13 bases between. CDR3 residues: CASSPVDKTYEQYF. CDR3 DNA sequence: TGTGCCAGCAGCCCAGTCGACAAAACCTACGAGCAGTACTTC.

The chain uses TRBV4-1 and TRBJ2-5; 8 nucleotides agree with TRBD2. The V gene's germline CDR1 is MGHRA and CDR2 YSYEKL. Trimming cost V 0 bases and J 5 bases; bases outside gene matches: 11. The CDR3 length is 17 residues. CDR3 protein: CASSQDLGGGRYETQYF. DNA for the CDR3: TGCGCCAGCAGCCAAGATCTCGGCGGGGGGCGGTATGAGACCCAGTACTTC.

The chain is built from TRBV2 and TRBJ1-6; D is undetermined. V lost 2 bases to trimming and J lost 8 bases, with 7 bases between them. CDR3 size: 13 residues. The germline CDR1 and CDR2 sequences are SNHLY and FYNNEI. The CDR3 loop is CASSELRDSPLHF. The CDR3 DNA reads as TGTGCCAGCAGTGAACTGAGGGATTCACCCCTCCACTTT. The variable domain in full, with the rest retrieved from reference TRBV2 and TRBJ1-6, is EPEVTQTPSHQVTQMGQEVILRCVPISNHLYFYWYRQILGQKVEFLVSFYNNEISEKSEIFDDQFSVERPDGSNFTLKIRSTKLEDSAMYFCASSELRDSPLHFGNGTRLTVT.

The chain has TRBV5-1 and TRBJ2-3; 10 bases match TRBD2. CDR1 and CDR2 (germline): SGHRS, YFSETQ. V shed 5 bases and J 4 bases; nucleotides not matched to a gene: 7. The CDR3 is made up of 15 amino acids. DNA of the CDR3: TGCGCCAGCAGACCTACTAGCGGGGTTTCAGATACGCAGTATTTT. Translation gives CASRPTSGVSDTQYF.

The chain carries TRBV7-2 and TRBJ1-1, with D tentatively TRBD1 (6 bases). The germline V gene has CDR1 SGHTA and CDR2 FQGNSA. The CDR3 is 16 amino acids. Between the trimmed V and J ends, which lost 5 bases and 5 bases, there was a span of 21 bases. The CDR3 coding sequence is TGTGCCAGCAGCCCGCTAGGGGGACAACGTTCTACTGAAGCTTTCTTT. Translated: CASSPLGGQRSTEAFF.

The chain recombines TRBV15 with TRBJ1-2; the D gene is possibly TRBD1 (5 bases). Germline CDR1 LNHNV, CDR2 YYDKDF (reference sequence). V was pared by 1 base and J by 6 bases, with 18 bases between. The CDR3 spans 16 residues. CDR3 loop: CATSRGGAGRFDGYTF. As DNA, the CDR3 is TGTGCCACCAGCAGAGGAGGGGCAGGGAGGTTTGATGGCTACACCTTC.

The chain combines TRBV9 with TRBJ2-7; tentative D call: TRBD2 (5 bases). V lost 6 bases and J lost 3, with 19 bases in between. CDR3 size: 15 residues. Germline V gives CDR1 SGDLS, CDR2 YYNGEE. The CDR3 protein is CASNRMEAPYYEQYF. CDR3 nucleotides: TGTGCCAGCAACCGCATGGAGGCGCCCTACTACGAGCAGTACTTC.